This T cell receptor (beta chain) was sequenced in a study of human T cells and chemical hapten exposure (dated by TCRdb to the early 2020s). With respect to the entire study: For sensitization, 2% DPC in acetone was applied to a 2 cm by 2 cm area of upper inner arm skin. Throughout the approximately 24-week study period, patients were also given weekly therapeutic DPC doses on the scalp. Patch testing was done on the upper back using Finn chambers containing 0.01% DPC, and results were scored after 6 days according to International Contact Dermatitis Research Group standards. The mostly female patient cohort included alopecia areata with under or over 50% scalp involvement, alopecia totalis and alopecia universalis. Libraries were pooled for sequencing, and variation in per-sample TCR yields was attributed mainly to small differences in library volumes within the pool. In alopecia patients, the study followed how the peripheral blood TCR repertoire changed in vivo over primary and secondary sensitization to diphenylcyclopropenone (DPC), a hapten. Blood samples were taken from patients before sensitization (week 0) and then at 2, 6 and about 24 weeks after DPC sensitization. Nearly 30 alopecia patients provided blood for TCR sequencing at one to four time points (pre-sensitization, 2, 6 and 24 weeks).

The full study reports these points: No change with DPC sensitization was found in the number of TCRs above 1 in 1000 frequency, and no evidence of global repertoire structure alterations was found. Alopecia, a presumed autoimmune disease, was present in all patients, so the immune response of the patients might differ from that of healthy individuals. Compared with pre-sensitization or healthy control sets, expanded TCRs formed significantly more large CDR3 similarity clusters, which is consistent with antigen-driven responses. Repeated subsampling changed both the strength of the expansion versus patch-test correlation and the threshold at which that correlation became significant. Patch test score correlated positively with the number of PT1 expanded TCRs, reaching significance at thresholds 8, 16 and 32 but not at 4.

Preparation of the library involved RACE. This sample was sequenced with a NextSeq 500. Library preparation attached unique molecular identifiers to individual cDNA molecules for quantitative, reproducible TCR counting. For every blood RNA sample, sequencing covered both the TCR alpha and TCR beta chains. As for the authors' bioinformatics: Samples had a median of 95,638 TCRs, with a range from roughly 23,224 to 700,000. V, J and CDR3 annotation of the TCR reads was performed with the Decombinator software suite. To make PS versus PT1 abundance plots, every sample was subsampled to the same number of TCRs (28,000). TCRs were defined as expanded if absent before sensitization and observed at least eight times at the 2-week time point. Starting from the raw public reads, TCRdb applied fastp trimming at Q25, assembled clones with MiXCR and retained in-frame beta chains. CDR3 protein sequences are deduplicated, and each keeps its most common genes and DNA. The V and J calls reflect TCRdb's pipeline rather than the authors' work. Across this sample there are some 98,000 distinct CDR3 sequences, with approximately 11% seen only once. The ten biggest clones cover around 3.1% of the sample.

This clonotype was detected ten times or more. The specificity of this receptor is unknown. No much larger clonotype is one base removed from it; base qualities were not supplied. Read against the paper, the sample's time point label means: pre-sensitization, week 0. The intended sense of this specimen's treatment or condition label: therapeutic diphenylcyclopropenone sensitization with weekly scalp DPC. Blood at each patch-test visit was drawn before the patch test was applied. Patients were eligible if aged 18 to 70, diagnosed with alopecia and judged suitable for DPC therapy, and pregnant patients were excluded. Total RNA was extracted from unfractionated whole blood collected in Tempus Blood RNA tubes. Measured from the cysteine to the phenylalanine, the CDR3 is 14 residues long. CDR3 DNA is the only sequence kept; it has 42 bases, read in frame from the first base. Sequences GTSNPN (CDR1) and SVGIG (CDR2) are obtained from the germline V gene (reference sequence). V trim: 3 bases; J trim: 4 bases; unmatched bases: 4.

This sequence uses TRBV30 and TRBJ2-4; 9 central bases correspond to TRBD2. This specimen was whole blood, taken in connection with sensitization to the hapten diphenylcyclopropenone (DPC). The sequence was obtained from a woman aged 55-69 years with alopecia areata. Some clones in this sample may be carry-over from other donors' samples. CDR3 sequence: CAWSVSGGKNIQYF. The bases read TGTGCCTGGAGCGTTAGCGGGGGTAAAAACATTCAGTACTTC.